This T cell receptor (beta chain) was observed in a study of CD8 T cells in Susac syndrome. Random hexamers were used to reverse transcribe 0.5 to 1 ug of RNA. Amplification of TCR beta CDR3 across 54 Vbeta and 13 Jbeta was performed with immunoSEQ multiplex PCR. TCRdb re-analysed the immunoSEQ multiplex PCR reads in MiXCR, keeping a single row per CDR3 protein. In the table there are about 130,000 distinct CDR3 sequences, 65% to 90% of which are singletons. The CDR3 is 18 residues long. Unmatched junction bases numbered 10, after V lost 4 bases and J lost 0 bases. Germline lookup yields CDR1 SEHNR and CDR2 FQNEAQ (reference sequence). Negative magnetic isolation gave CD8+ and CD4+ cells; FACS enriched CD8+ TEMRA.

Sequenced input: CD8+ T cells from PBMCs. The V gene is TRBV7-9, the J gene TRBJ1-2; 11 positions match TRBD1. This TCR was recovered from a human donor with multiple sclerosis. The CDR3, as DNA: TGTGCCAGCAGCTCCACTCGGACAGGGGGCCAATCTAACTATGGCTACACCTTC. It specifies CASSSTRTGGQSNYGYTF.